Given below is one TCR beta chain in context. This sample was included in a study of control samples from healthy donors and cancer patients. V lost 0 bases, J lost 5 bases, and 6 bases lay in between. The CDR3 totals 13 residues. The germline CDR1 and CDR2 sequences are SGHNT and YYREEE (reference sequence). Libraries were prepared by immunoSEQ multiplex PCR; TCRdb keeps only in-frame clonotypes and omits some of them. The sample yields 53,000 or so clones, around 90% seen once. V and J are TRBV5-4 and TRBJ2-1; D unresolved. Source material: PBMCs. This receptor was taken from a man aged 55 to 69 with head and neck cancer. Here the CDR3 DNA reads TGTGCCAGCAGCTTGGTGGCTAACAATGAGCAGTTCTTC. Amino acids: CASSLVANNEQFF. Filled out from reference TRBV5-4 and TRBJ2-1, the complete variable domain reads ETGVTQSPTHLIKTRGQQVTLRCSSQSGHNTVSWYQQALGQGPQFIFQYYREEENGRGNFPPRFSGLQFPNYSSELNVNALELDDSALYLCASSLVANNEQFFGPGTRLTVL.